This TCR beta chain emerged from a study of siplizumab effects on memory and regulatory T cells. CDR3 length: 10 residues. CDR1 LNHDA and CDR2 SQIVND come from the germline V gene (reference sequence). Sequencing was performed with immunoSEQ multiplex PCR; in TCRdb, only in-frame clones are kept and a portion is missing. The repertoire consists of 90,000 to 130,000 clones, with roughly 92% occurring once and the leading ten covering 1% to 1.5%. On this clone itself: Mismatch with germline at one junction end may stem from a read error.

This receptor was obtained from a human donor in good health. Sequences were obtained from CD4+ T cells sorted from blood. The rearrangement uses TRBV19 and TRBJ1-2; no clear D gene. The CDR3 here is CASSVPNPSF. Here the CDR3 DNA reads TGTGCCAGTAGTGTCCCGAACCCTAGCTTC. Drawing the rest from reference TRBV19 and TRBJ1-2, the complete variable domain is DGGITQSPKYLFRKEGQNVTLSCEQNLNHDAMYWYRQDPGQGLRLIYYSQIVNDFQKGDIAEGYSVSREKKESFPLTVTSAQKNPTAFYLCASSVPNPSFGSGTRLTVV.